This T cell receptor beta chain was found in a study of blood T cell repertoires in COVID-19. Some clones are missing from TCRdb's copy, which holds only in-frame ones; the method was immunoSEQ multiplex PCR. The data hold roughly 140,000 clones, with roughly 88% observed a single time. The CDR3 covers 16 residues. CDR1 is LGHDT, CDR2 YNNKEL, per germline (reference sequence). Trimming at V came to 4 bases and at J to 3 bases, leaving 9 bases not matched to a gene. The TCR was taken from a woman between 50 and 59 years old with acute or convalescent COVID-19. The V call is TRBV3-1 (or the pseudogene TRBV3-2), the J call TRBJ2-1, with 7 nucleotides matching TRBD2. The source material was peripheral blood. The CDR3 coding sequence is TGTGCCAGCAGCCGCGAAGATGGGGGGGACTACAATGAGCAGTTCTTC. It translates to CASSREDGGDYNEQFF.